The 22 T cell receptor beta chains reported below all come from one sample, sequenced in a study of blood T cell repertoires in COVID-19. Sequenced by immunoSEQ multiplex PCR; TCRdb stores in-frame clones only, minus some. The sample records 220,000 or so clones, roughly 84% being singletons. The source material was peripheral blood. The receptors originated from a man aged 30 to 45 with active or convalescent COVID-19.

In nucleotides, the CDR3 is TGTGCCAGCAGTTTCACAGATCTTAACTATGGCTACACCTTC. Translation: CASSFTDLNYGYTF. The chain has TRBV28 and TRBJ1-2; D gene uncertain. In germline, CDR1 is MDHEN, CDR2 SYDVKM. The CDR3 is 14 residues long. Trimming cost V 3 bases and J 1 base, with 9 bases left between them.

The chain is built from TRBV11-2 and TRBJ1-5; no reliable D call. V was trimmed by 1 base and J by 7 bases, leaving 14 bases between them. The CDR3 extends over 15 amino acids. Germline V gene sequence: CDR1 SGHAT, CDR2 FQNNGV. The CDR3 loop is CASSLGAGPGQPQHF. CDR3 nucleotide sequence: TGTGCCAGCAGCTTAGGGGCGGGTCCCGGGCAGCCCCAGCATTTT.

The genes are TRBV29-1 and TRBJ2-3; 11 bases line up with TRBD2. Germline CDR1 and CDR2: SQVTM and ANQGSEA. V shed 4 bases, J shed 4 bases, and the junction held 7 bases outside the gene matches. This CDR3 spans 15 amino acids. CDR3 sequence (DNA): TGCAGCGTTGTCCGGCTAGCGGGAGGTTCAGATACGCAGTATTTT. This encodes CSVVRLAGGSDTQYF.

CDR3: CSVAWGTVFYEQYF. Here the CDR3 DNA reads TGCAGCGTGGCCTGGGGGACAGTATTTTACGAGCAGTACTTC. The chain recombines TRBV29-1 with TRBJ2-7, with 7 bases fitting TRBD1. V lost 6 bases, J lost 4 bases, and 12 bases stayed unmatched. The CDR3 contains 14 residues. CDR1 is SQVTM, CDR2 ANQGSEA, per germline.

The V and J genes are TRBV7-2 and TRBJ1-1; D possibly corresponds to TRBD1 (6 bases). The CDR3 is 14 amino acids. The V and J ends lost 4 bases and 1 base respectively, with 10 bases between them. Germline V lookup: CDR1 SGHTA, CDR2 FQGNSA. CDR3 coding DNA: TGTGCCAGCAGCTCCGACAGGTCGAACACTGAAGCTTTCTTT. Its translation is CASSSDRSNTEAFF.

This clone occurred a few times. J is TRBJ1-5 and V is TRBV11-2; no reliable D call. The germline V and J ends were trimmed by 5 bases and 9 bases, with 11 bases remaining between them. The germline gives CDR1 SGHAT, CDR2 FQNNGV. CDR3 size: 12 residues. CDR3 in amino acids: CASSPAVGPQHF. The CDR3 DNA is TGTGCCAGCAGCCCTGCGGTAGGGCCCCAGCATTTT.

The chain carries TRBV28 and TRBJ1-1, with unresolved D. The CDR3 covers 14 residues. The germline V and J ends were trimmed by 3 bases and 1 base, with 9 bases remaining between them. Germline-derived CDR1 and CDR2 are MDHEN and SYDVKM. The CDR3 DNA sequence: TGTGCCAGCAGTTTTATCCGGGGGAACACTGAAGCTTTCTTT. Amino acids: CASSFIRGNTEAFF.

The V and J genes are TRBV24-1 and TRBJ2-1, with D possibly matching TRBD1 (5 bases). Germline V gene data show CDR1 as KGHDR and CDR2 as SFDVKD. V was cut by 8 bases and J by 7 bases, with 11 bases left in between. This CDR3 comprises 12 residues. Here the CDR3 DNA reads TGTGCCACCAAGGGGAAGGGGAATGAGCAGTTCTTC. Amino acid sequence: CATKGKGNEQFF.

The rearrangement links TRBV7-8 to TRBJ2-3; 7 bases align to TRBD2. This CDR3 region has 14 residues. The germline gives CDR1 SGHVS, CDR2 FQNEAQ. Trimming removed 7 bases from V and 6 bases from J; junction bases left unmatched: 10. As DNA, the CDR3 is TGTGCCAGCAAGTGGGCGGGAGTTCGTGATACGCAGTATTTT. Residues: CASKWAGVRDTQYF. The full variable domain, completed using reference TRBV7-8 and TRBJ2-3, is GAGVSQSPRYKVAKRGQDVALRCDPISGHVSLFWYQQALGQGPEFLTYFQNEAQLDKSGLPSDRFFAERPEGSVSTLKIQRTQQEDSAVYLCASKWAGVRDTQYFGPGTRLTVL.

This chain uses TRBV3-1 (or the pseudogene TRBV3-2) with TRBJ2-1, with a tentative D call TRBD2 (5 bases). The germline gives CDR1 LGHDT, CDR2 YNNKEL (reference sequence). Trimming cost V 2 bases and J 6 bases, with 14 bases left between them. The CDR3 spans 15 residues. The CDR3 coding sequence is TGTGCCAGCAGCCAACGGGCTCGGAGGATCAATGAGCAGTTCTTC. Protein: CASSQRARRINEQFF.

The chain recombines TRBV6-5 with TRBJ1-5; 7 nucleotides line up with TRBD1. Trimming at V came to 7 bases and at J to 2 bases, leaving 8 bases not matched to a gene. The CDR3 sequence is 15 residues long. Looked up from germline, CDR1 is MNHEY and CDR2 is SVGAGI. CDR3 bases: TGTGCCAGCACCGCCGACAGGGCGGGCAATCAGCCCCAGCATTTT. It encodes CASTADRAGNQPQHF.

The chain recombines TRBV4-3 with TRBJ1-4; a possible D gene is TRBD1 (5 bases). The CDR3 extends over 16 amino acids. Trimming pared 2 bases from V and 4 bases from J, leaving 14 bases between. CDR1 is LGHNA, CDR2 YSLEER, per germline. CDR3 amino acids: CASSQTRGRSNEKLFF. CDR3 nucleotides: TGCGCCAGCAGCCAAACAAGGGGTCGTAGTAATGAAAAACTGTTTTTT.

The J gene is TRBJ1-3, the V gene TRBV11-2; perhaps TRBD1 as D (6 bases). The length of the CDR3 is 15 residues. Trimming left V 8 bases short and J 4 bases short, with 18 bases between. Germline CDR1 and CDR2: SGHAT and FQNNGV. The CDR3 spells CASRRGGGRGNTIYF. CDR3 in DNA: TGTGCCAGCCGCCGCGGCGGGGGGCGCGGAAACACCATATATTTT.

The rearrangement uses TRBV9 and TRBJ1-2; no reliable D call. This CDR3 comprises 14 residues. Germline-derived CDR1 and CDR2 are SGDLS and YYNGEE. The V gene lost 3 bases and the J gene lost 2 bases, with 11 bases spanning the gap. Here the CDR3 DNA reads TGTGCCAGCAGCGCCCCAGGTGTAAACTATGGCTACACCTTC. Protein: CASSAPGVNYGYTF.

The V call is TRBV27, the J call TRBJ1-6; TRBD1 is a possible D gene (5 bases). The CDR3 consists of 13 residues. CDR1 is MNHEY, CDR2 SMNVEV, per germline (reference sequence). Trimming took 4 bases from V and 6 from J, leaving 7 bases between them. The CDR3 protein is CASSSQGNSPLHF. In DNA form, the CDR3 reads TGTGCCAGCAGTTCGCAGGGTAATTCACCCCTCCACTTT.

The V gene is TRBV5-6, the J gene TRBJ2-7; TRBD1 matches at 8 bases. The V gene end was trimmed by 4 bases and the J gene end by 2 bases; junction bases not matched to a gene: 8. This CDR3 is built from 15 residues. Germline CDR1 is SGHDT and CDR2 is YYEEEE. The CDR3 sequence is CASSLLETGAYEQYF. DNA of the CDR3: TGTGCCAGCAGCCTCCTAGAGACAGGGGCCTACGAGCAGTACTTC.

The chain combines TRBV3-1 (or the pseudogene TRBV3-2) with TRBJ1-5; TRBD1 agrees at 7 bases. Losses at the gene ends were 8 bases for V and 6 bases for J; bases not matched to a gene: 4. Germline V gene lookup returns CDR1 LGHDT and CDR2 YNNKEL (reference sequence). The CDR3 is made up of 12 amino acids. The DNA of the CDR3 is TGTGCCAGCGTAGACAGGGCTCAGCCCCAGCATTTT. It yields the protein CASVDRAQPQHF.

The genes are TRBV18 and TRBJ1-2, with D uncertain. With 2 bases removed from V and 2 bases from J, the gap between germline ends came to 15 bases. In germline, CDR1 is KGHSH, CDR2 LQKENI. This CDR3 is 16 amino acids long. The CDR3 sequence is CASSPISTPRNYGYTF. The CDR3 nucleotides read TGTGCCAGCTCACCAATATCAACTCCCCGGAACTATGGCTACACCTTC.

This clone turned up a few times. The V call is TRBV18, the J call TRBJ2-3; 8 nucleotides line up with TRBD1. The CDR3 covers 16 residues. The V gene's germline CDR1 is KGHSH and CDR2 LQKENI. The V gene end was trimmed by 4 bases and the J gene end by 3 bases; junction bases not matched to a gene: 9. In nucleotides, the CDR3 is TGTGCCAGCTCACTTCAGAAGACAGGGGTTACAGATACGCAGTATTTT. It is translated as CASSLQKTGVTDTQYF.

The chain links TRBV9 to TRBJ2-3; 8 bases are a match to TRBD2. Trimming at V came to 0 bases and at J to 6 bases, leaving 9 bases not matched to a gene. From germline, CDR1 is SGDLS and CDR2 YYNGEE. This CDR3 is 16 amino acids long. CDR3 in amino acids: CASSVVPSGGGDTQYF. The CDR3 DNA sequence: TGTGCCAGCAGCGTAGTCCCAAGCGGGGGTGGGGATACGCAGTATTTT.

V usage is TRBV5-1 and J usage is TRBJ1-2, with D uncertain. The CDR3 runs 13 residues. The germline gives CDR1 SGHRS, CDR2 YFSETQ. Trimming pared 2 bases from V and 5 bases from J, leaving 10 bases between. The CDR3 loop is CASSFPTTYGYTF. CDR3 bases: TGCGCCAGCAGCTTCCCGACAACTTATGGCTACACCTTC.

V usage is TRBV23-1 and J usage is TRBJ1-1; D call uncertain. TRBV23-1 is an ORF; its function is uncertain. V was pared by 7 bases and J by 3 bases, with 21 bases between. The CDR3 is 16 residues long. The CDR3 DNA reads as TGCGCCAGCACCACCAAAATGCCCGTAATAGACACTGAAGCTTTCTTT. Translated: CASTTKMPVIDTEAFF.